One and the same sample provided the 18 T cell receptor beta chains below, sequenced in a study of graft-versus-host responses after intestinal transplantation. The repertoire was sequenced with immunoSEQ multiplex PCR; TCRdb's copy has only in-frame clones and lacks some. Of about 25,000 clones listed, approximately 93% are singletons. The specimen comprised PBMCs, sampled 156 days after intestinal transplant. Receptors originate from a human patient who received an intestinal transplant, so some T cells may come from the graft donor.

The rearrangement links TRBV10-2 to TRBJ1-1; D ambiguous. V was trimmed by 8 bases and J by 8 bases, leaving 18 bases between them. Germline lookup yields CDR1 WSHSY and CDR2 SAAADI. The CDR3 runs 13 residues. CDR3 protein: CASGDNTAREAFF. The CDR3 nucleotides read TGCGCCAGCGGGGATAATACAGCAAGAGAAGCTTTCTTT.

The CDR3 sequence: CSVRHTERYEQYF. DNA of the CDR3: TGCAGCGTCCGACACACCGAGAGGTACGAGCAGTACTTC. The chain uses TRBV29-1 and TRBJ2-7; no clear D gene. V was cut by 6 bases and J by 4 bases, with 16 bases left in between. This CDR3 region has 13 residues. Per the germline V gene, CDR1 is SQVTM and CDR2 is ANQGSEA.

The rearrangement uses TRBV19 and TRBJ2-1; D may be TRBD2 (5 bases). The ends were cut back, 9 bases at V and 6 bases at J, with 18 bases in the middle. CDR3 size: 14 residues. Looked up from germline, CDR1 is LNHDA and CDR2 is SQIVND (reference sequence). The CDR3 DNA sequence: TGTGCCAGCCACGCTCGGAGCGGACCCAATGAGCAGTTCTTC. Translating it yields CASHARSGPNEQFF.

The rearrangement uses TRBV6-6 and TRBJ2-4; TRBD2 matches at 9 bases. Germline V CDR1 and CDR2: MNHNY, SVGAGI (reference sequence). Trimming took 5 bases from V and 0 from J; bases not matched to a gene: 5. The CDR3 consists of 16 residues. The CDR3 region is CASSISGGLAKNIQYF. CDR3 in DNA: TGTGCCAGCAGTATTAGCGGGGGCTTAGCCAAAAACATTCAGTACTTC.

The chain carries TRBV11-3 and TRBJ2-7; the D is unclear. The length of the CDR3 is 13 residues. The germline V and J ends were trimmed by 0 bases and 5 bases, with 8 bases remaining between them. Germline-derived CDR1 and CDR2 are SGHNT and YENEEA. In DNA form, the CDR3 reads TGTGCCAGCAGCTTAGAGTGGCGGAACGAGCAGTACTTC. Protein sequence: CASSLEWRNEQYF.

The chain links TRBV27 to TRBJ1-2, with D maybe TRBD1 (5 bases). V lost 7 bases and J 8 bases, leaving 23 bases between the germline ends. This CDR3 comprises 15 residues. Germline CDR1 and CDR2: MNHEY and SMNVEV (reference sequence). CDR3 in amino acids: CASTESGGGRRGYTF. The CDR3 DNA sequence: TGTGCCAGCACAGAAAGCGGGGGAGGTCGGCGAGGCTACACCTTC.

The chain combines TRBV6-5 with TRBJ2-1; TRBD2 aligns across 11 bases. The ends lost 5 bases at V and 9 bases at J; junction bases unmatched: 9. Per the germline V gene, CDR1 is MNHEY and CDR2 is SVGAGI. The CDR3 contains 15 residues. CDR3 amino acids: CASSPGLAGGGEQFF. In nucleotides, the CDR3 is TGTGCCAGCAGTCCCGGGCTAGCGGGGGGTGGTGAGCAGTTCTTC.

Only a few counts were recorded for this clone. The J gene is TRBJ2-1, the V gene TRBV6-6, with TRBD2 matching 7 bases. Germline CDR1 is MNHNY and CDR2 is SVGAGI (reference sequence). The length of the CDR3 is 15 residues. V was pared by 2 bases and J by 2 bases, with 3 bases of the junction left unmatched. The CDR3 loop reads CASSYTSVTYNEQFF. The DNA for the CDR3 is TGTGCCAGCAGTTACACTAGCGTAACCTACAATGAGCAGTTCTTC.

CDR3 sequence reads: CASSLSIRQSGANVLTF. The DNA for the CDR3 is TGTGCCAGCAGTTTATCGATCAGGCAGTCTGGGGCCAACGTCCTGACTTTC. The chain uses TRBV27 and TRBJ2-6; D ambiguous. V lost 0 bases to trimming and J lost 1 base, with 10 bases between them. Germline loops: CDR1 MNHEY, CDR2 SMNVEV (reference sequence). This CDR3 spans 17 amino acids.

The chain carries TRBV28 and TRBJ1-1, with TRBD1 matching 7 bases. The CDR3 runs to 17 residues. From germline, CDR1 is MDHEN and CDR2 SYDVKM. V gave up 2 bases and J gave up 5 bases; unmatched junction bases: 14. CDR3 DNA: TGTGCCAGCAGTTTAAGTTTTGACAGGGTAGTTCGAACTGAAGCTTTCTTT. The encoded protein is CASSLSFDRVVRTEAFF.

J is TRBJ1-1 and V is TRBV19; weak D call: TRBD1 (5 bases). Germline assignment: CDR1 LNHDA and CDR2 SQIVND (reference sequence). There are 13 residues in the CDR3. Between the trimmed V and J ends, which lost 6 bases and 4 bases, there was a span of 12 bases. CDR3 loop: CASRLGGSTEAFF. CDR3 nucleotide sequence: TGTGCCAGTAGATTGGGGGGTAGCACTGAAGCTTTCTTT.

V is TRBV11-2 and J is TRBJ1-1, with a weak D call TRBD1 (5 bases). With 3 bases removed from V and 5 bases from J, the gap between germline ends came to 19 bases. The germline gives CDR1 SGHAT, CDR2 FQNNGV. This CDR3 region has 16 residues. The chain's CDR3 is CASSLQGRDFNTEAFF. The CDR3 DNA sequence: TGTGCCAGCAGCTTGCAGGGAAGGGACTTTAATACTGAAGCTTTCTTT.

The genes are TRBV10-3 and TRBJ2-7; a weak D match, TRBD2 (6 bases). The CDR3 covers 14 residues. CDR1 is ENHRY and CDR2 is SYGVKD in the germline V gene. The germline V and J ends were trimmed by 4 bases and 3 bases, with 13 bases remaining between them. Here the CDR3 reads CAISGDFGDYEQYF. CDR3 sequence (DNA): TGTGCCATCAGTGGGGACTTCGGCGACTACGAGCAGTACTTC.

V usage is TRBV2 and J usage is TRBJ1-1; TRBD1 agrees at 10 bases. Germline CDR1 and CDR2: SNHLY and FYNNEI. The V segment lost 6 bases and the J segment 3 bases; nucleotides outside the gene matches: 10. The CDR3 spans 16 residues. CDR3 loop: CASRLTGTGVDTEAFF. CDR3 coding DNA: TGTGCCAGCAGACTCACCGGGACAGGGGTCGACACTGAAGCTTTCTTT.

V is TRBV30 and J is TRBJ1-4; D unclear. The germline V gene has CDR1 GTSNPN and CDR2 SVGIG (reference sequence). The CDR3 extends over 15 amino acids. The V end was cut by 1 base, the J end by 3 bases, with 12 bases between. The CDR3, as DNA: TGTGCCTGGAGTGGGGTATCAGGCTCTAATGAAAAACTGTTTTTT. Translated, it gives CAWSGVSGSNEKLFF.

The rearrangement uses TRBV9 and TRBJ2-3; 10 bases are shared with TRBD2. The junction had 12 bases not matched to a gene; V was cut back by 0 bases and J by 8 bases. The CDR3 contains 17 residues. The germline V gene has CDR1 SGDLS and CDR2 YYNGEE. The CDR3 sequence is CASSVEIAGGPHITQYF. CDR3 in DNA: TGTGCCAGCAGCGTAGAAATAGCGGGGGGACCTCACATTACGCAGTATTTT.

The chain employs TRBV19 and TRBJ1-1; 8 bases are a match to TRBD1. CDR3 length: 14 residues. V was clipped by 1 base and J by 4 bases; unmatched bases: 2. The germline CDR1 and CDR2 sequences are LNHDA and SQIVND (reference sequence). The CDR3 sequence is CASSIGTGGTEAFF. The CDR3 DNA is TGTGCCAGTAGTATAGGAACAGGGGGCACTGAAGCTTTCTTT.

The rearrangement links TRBV11-3 to TRBJ2-7; 12 nucleotides agree with TRBD1. V lost 5 bases to trimming and J lost 3 bases; unmatched junction nucleotides: 8. CDR1 and CDR2 from the germline V gene are SGHNT and YENEEA. CDR3 length: 16 amino acids. The CDR3 here is CASSRLRDRGRYEQYF. The CDR3 coding sequence is TGTGCCAGCAGCCGACTCCGGGACAGGGGGCGCTACGAGCAGTACTTC.